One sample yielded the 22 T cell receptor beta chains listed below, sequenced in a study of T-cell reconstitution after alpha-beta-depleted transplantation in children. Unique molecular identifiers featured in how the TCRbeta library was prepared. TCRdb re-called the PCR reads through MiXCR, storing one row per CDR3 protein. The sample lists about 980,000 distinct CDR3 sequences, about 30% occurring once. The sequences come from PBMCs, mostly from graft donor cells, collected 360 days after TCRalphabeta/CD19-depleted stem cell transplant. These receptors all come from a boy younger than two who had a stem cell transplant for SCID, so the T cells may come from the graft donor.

CDR3 residues: CASSVQGRNQPQHF. As DNA, the CDR3 is TGTGCCAGCAGCGTACAGGGACGCAATCAGCCCCAGCATTTT. The V call is TRBV2, the J call TRBJ1-5; a weak D match, TRBD1 (6 bases). The CDR3 is 14 residues long. The V end lost 6 bases, the J end lost 2 bases, and 11 bases lay between the germline ends. Per the germline V gene, CDR1 is SNHLY and CDR2 is FYNNEI. The whole variable domain, remainder taken from reference TRBV2 and TRBJ1-5, is EPEVTQTPSHQVTQMGQEVILRCVPISNHLYFYWYRQILGQKVEFLVSFYNNEISEKSEIFDDQFSVERPDGSNFTLKIRSTKLEDSAMYFCASSVQGRNQPQHFGDGTRLSIL.

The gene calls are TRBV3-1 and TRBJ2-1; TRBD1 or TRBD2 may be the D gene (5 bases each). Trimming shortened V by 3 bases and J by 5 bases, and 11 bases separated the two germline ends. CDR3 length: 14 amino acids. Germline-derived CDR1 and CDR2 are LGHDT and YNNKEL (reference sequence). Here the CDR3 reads CASSHQGRNNEQFF. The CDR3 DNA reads TGTGCCAGCAGCCACCAGGGACGCAACAATGAGCAGTTCTTC.

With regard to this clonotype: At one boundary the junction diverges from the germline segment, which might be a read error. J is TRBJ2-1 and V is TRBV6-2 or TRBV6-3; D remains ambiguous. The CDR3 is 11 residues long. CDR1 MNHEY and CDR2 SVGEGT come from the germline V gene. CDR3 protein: CASSLYDEQFF. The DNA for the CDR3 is TGTGCCAGCAGTCTCTACGATGAGCAGTTCTTC.

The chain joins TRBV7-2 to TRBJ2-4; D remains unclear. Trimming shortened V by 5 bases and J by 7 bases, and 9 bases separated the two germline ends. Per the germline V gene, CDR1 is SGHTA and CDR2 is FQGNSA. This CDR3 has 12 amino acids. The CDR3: CASSPGSNIQYF. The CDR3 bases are TGTGCCAGCAGCCCCGGGTCGAACATTCAGTACTTC.

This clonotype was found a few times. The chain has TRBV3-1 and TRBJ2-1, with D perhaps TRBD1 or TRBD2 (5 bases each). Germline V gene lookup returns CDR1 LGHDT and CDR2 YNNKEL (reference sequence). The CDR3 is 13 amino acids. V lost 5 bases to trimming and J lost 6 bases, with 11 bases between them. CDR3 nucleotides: TGTGCCAGCAGCTGGGACCGACGCAATGAGCAGTTCTTC. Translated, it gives CASSWDRRNEQFF.

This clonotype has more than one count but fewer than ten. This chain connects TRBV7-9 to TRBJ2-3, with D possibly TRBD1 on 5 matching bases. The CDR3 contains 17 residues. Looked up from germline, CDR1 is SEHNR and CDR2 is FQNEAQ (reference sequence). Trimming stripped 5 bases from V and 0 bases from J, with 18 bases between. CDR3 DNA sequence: TGTGCCAGCAGCCCACGTTTGACAGCGTCTAGCACAGATACGCAGTATTTT. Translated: CASSPRLTASSTDTQYF.

The CDR3 loop is CASSLSQSKNIQYF. DNA for the CDR3: TGTGCCAGCAGCTTATCCCAGAGCAAAAACATTCAGTACTTC. The chain carries TRBV7-2 and TRBJ2-4; D remains ambiguous. Germline V gives CDR1 SGHTA, CDR2 FQGNSA. There are 14 residues in the CDR3. V gave up 2 bases and J gave up 3 bases, with 8 bases separating them.

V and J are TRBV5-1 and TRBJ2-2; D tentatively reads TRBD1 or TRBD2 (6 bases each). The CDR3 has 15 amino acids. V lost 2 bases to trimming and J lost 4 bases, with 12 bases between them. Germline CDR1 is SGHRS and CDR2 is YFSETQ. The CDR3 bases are TGCGCCAGCAGCTTTAAGGGGGGAGCCACCGGGGAGCTGTTTTTT. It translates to CASSFKGGATGELFF.

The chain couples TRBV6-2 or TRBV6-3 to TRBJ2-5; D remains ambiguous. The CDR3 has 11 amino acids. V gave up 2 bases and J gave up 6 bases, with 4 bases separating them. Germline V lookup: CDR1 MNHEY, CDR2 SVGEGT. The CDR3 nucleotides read TGTGCCAGCAGTTACGCACAGACCCAGTACTTC. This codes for CASSYAQTQYF.

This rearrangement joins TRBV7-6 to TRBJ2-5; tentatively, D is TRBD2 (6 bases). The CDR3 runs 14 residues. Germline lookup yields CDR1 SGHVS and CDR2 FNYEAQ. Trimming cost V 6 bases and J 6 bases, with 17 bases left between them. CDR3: CASSLDGGRKTQYF. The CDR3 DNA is TGTGCCAGCAGTCTCGACGGTGGGAGGAAGACCCAGTACTTC.

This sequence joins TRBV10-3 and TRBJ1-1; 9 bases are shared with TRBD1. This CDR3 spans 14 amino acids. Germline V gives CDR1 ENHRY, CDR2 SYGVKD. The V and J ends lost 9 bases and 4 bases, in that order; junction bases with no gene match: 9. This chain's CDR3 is CAISQGARSTEAFF. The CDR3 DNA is TGTGCCATTTCACAGGGGGCGCGCAGCACTGAAGCTTTCTTT.

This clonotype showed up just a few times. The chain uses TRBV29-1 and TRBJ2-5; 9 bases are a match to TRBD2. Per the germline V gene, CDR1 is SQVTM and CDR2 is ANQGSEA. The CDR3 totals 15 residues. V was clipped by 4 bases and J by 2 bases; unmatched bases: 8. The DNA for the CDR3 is TGCAGCGTTGGGCTAGCGGGGAGGATACAAGAGACCCAGTACTTC. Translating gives CSVGLAGRIQETQYF.

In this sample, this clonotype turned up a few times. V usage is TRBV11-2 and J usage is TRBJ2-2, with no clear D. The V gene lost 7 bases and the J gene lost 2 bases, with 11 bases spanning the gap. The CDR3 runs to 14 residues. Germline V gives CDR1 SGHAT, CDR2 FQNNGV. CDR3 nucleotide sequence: TGTGCCAGCATGTTTCGGCGTAACACCGGGGAGCTGTTTTTT. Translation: CASMFRRNTGELFF.

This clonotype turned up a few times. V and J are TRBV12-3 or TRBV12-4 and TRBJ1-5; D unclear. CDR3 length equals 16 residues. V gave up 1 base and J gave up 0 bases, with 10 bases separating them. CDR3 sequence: CASSLGQEYSNQPQHF. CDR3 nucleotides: TGTGCCAGCAGTTTAGGGCAGGAGTATAGCAATCAGCCCCAGCATTTT.

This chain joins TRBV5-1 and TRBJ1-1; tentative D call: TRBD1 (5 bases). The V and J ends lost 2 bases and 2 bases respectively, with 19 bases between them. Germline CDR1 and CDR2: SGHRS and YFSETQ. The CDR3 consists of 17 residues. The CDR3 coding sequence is TGCGCCAGCAGCTTATATCCAGGGAAGAATTTTAACACTGAAGCTTTCTTT. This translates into CASSLYPGKNFNTEAFF.

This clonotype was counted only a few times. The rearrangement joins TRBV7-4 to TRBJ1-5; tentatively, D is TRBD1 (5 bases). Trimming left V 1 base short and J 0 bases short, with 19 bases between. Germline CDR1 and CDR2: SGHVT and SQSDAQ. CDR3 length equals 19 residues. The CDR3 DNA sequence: TGTGCCAGCAGCTTAGATGGCGGTTCTCGACAGTATAGCAATCAGCCCCAGCATTTT. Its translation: CASSLDGGSRQYSNQPQHF.

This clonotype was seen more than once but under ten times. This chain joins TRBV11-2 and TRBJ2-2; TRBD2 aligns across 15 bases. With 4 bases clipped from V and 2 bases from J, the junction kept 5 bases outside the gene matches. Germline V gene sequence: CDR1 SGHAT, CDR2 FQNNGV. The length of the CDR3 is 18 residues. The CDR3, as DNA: TGTGCCAGCAGCTCCCCGGGACTAGCGGGGGGAAACACCGGGGAGCTGTTTTTT. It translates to CASSSPGLAGGNTGELFF.

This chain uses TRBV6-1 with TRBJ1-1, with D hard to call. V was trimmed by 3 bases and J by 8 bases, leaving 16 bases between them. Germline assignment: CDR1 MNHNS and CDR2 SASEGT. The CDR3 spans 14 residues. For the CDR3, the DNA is TGTGCCAGCAGTGAGAGTTGGGGAGTTCTAGAAGCTTTCTTT. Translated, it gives CASSESWGVLEAFF.

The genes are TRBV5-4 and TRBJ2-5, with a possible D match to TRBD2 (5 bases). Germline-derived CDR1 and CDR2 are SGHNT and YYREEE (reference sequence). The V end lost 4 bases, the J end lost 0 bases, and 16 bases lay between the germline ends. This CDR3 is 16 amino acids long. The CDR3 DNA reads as TGTGCCAGCAGCCAACTAGGGAAAGGGTACCAAGAGACCCAGTACTTC. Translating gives CASSQLGKGYQETQYF.

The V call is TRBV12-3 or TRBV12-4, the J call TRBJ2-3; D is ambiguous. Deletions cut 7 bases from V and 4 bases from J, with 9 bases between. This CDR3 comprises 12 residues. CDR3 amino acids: CASNKGADTQYF. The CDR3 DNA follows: TGTGCCAGCAACAAAGGTGCAGATACGCAGTATTTT.

The chain's CDR3 is CASSFSPWGPNTGELFF. The CDR3 DNA sequence: TGTGCCAGCAGTTTTTCCCCGTGGGGACCGAACACCGGGGAGCTGTTTTTT. V gene TRBV12-3 or TRBV12-4 combines with J gene TRBJ2-2; D is possibly TRBD1 or TRBD2 (5 bases each). The CDR3 has 17 residues. The V and J ends lost 3 bases and 0 bases respectively, with 14 bases between them.

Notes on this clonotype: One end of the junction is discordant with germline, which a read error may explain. The CDR3 nucleotides read TGTGCCATCAGCCAAGGCACCATTGAAGATACGCAGTATTTT. This translates into CAISQGTIEDTQYF. This chain joins TRBV7-9 and TRBJ2-3; D is undetermined. CDR1 is SEHNR and CDR2 is FQNEAQ in the germline V gene (reference sequence). The CDR3 is 14 residues long.